Sequencing of this T cell receptor beta chain was carried out in a study of shared clonotypes between healthy human individuals. In the study overall: Each donor's CD4 naive and CD4 memory cells filled three plates apiece, CD8 naive two, and CD8 memory one. General study points: Larger estimated richness was generally recorded for naive subsets relative to memory subsets. A limitation of the genetic and exposure-history diversity represented arose from few donors. It was the non-shared clonotypes that had lower generation probabilities than clonotypes shared by all four donors.

The repertoire was sequenced with immunoSEQ multiplex PCR; TCRdb's copy has only in-frame clones and lacks some. The table has about 750,000 clones, 90% to 95% seen once. Only CD45RO-negative cells positively selected for CCR7 counted as naive CD8 cells, so terminally differentiated effector memory CD45RA+ cells were excluded. Concerning this clone itself: What it binds is unknown.

V was clipped by 0 bases and J by 4 bases; unmatched bases: 9. The length of the CDR3 is 17 residues. Germline V CDR1 and CDR2: SGHKS, YYEKEE (reference sequence). The sample was naive CD8+ T cells sorted from blood. This receptor was identified in a man aged 25 to 40 in good health. This chain uses TRBV5-5 with TRBJ2-2; 7 nucleotides line up with TRBD2. CDR3 bases: TGTGCCAGCAGCTTGGCTCCAGGGAGGGTGGGCACCGGGGAGCTGTTTTTT. The encoded protein is CASSLAPGRVGTGELFF.